This T cell receptor (beta chain) came from a study of T-cell reconstitution after alpha-beta-depleted transplantation in children. Whole-study results and caveats: As was reported, about two months after transplant, alpha-beta T cells came from several hundred expanded graft clones. At day 60, the high TCRbeta diversity found in some patients originated from recipient T cells and thymic progenitors that had survived. One year after transplant, T-cell counts and diversity came mostly from newly produced T cells.

The length of the CDR3 is 17 residues. Trimming shortened V by 4 bases and J by 0 bases, and 16 bases separated the two germline ends. CDR1 and CDR2 from the germline V gene are LGHDT and YNNKEL (reference sequence). A library of TCRbeta sequences, prepared with unique molecular identifiers, was generated. TCRdb re-analysed the PCR reads in MiXCR, keeping a single row per CDR3 protein. Of 500,000 to 750,000 distinct CDR3 sequences in the sample, more than 20% are singletons; the top ten hold less than 40%. This clonotype was recorded a few times. Its antigen remains unidentified. This chain uses TRBV3-1 with TRBJ2-1; D might be TRBD1 or TRBD2, each matching 5 bases. The sequence derives from a boy younger than two with Wiskott-Aldrich syndrome, due to receive a stem cell transplant. The sample was PBMCs, taken before TCRalphabeta/CD19-depleted stem cell transplant. Written as DNA, the CDR3 is TGTGCCAGCAGCCCCCGGACGGGGCGTAGCTCCTACAATGAGCAGTTCTTC. Translated, it gives CASSPRTGRSSYNEQFF.